The 14 T cell receptor beta chains reported below all come from one sample, sequenced in a study of blood T cells in healthy people across ages. The authors ran a second PCR of 7 to 11 cycles using a sample-barcoded 5' primer and a J-beta primer mix. TCRdb processed the 5' RACE reads anew with MiXCR; each CDR3 protein has one entry. This table holds fewer than 900,000 distinct CDR3 sequences, 43% found once. Material: blood. These receptors were obtained from a woman aged 55-69 years in good health.

The chain has TRBV20-1 and TRBJ2-1; weak D call: TRBD2 (6 bases). V lost 1 base and J 6 bases, leaving 22 bases between the germline ends. The CDR3 extends over 17 amino acids. Germline CDR1 DFQATT, CDR2 SNEGSKA (reference sequence). The CDR3 DNA reads as TGCAGTGCTAGAGGCGGCGGAGGGGTCGCGGTATCCAATGAGCAGTTCTTC. Residues: CSARGGGGVAVSNEQFF.

This clonotype appeared a few times. This sequence joins TRBV5-1 and TRBJ2-7, with 8 bases lining up with TRBD1. From germline, CDR1 is SGHRS and CDR2 YFSETQ. The CDR3 sequence is 15 residues long. V shed 7 bases and J 0 bases; nucleotides not matched to a gene: 9. CDR3 amino acids: CASSAGQVLSYEQYF. The DNA for the CDR3 is TGCGCCAGCTCGGCGGGACAGGTTCTCTCCTACGAGCAGTACTTC.

The chain has TRBV24-1 and TRBJ2-1; the D call may be TRBD1 or TRBD2 (6 bases each). The CDR3 runs to 14 residues. V was shortened by 11 bases and J by 2 bases, with 15 bases between the two germline ends. CDR1 KGHDR and CDR2 SFDVKD come from the germline V gene. The CDR3 loop is CANRRGRTYNEQFF. As DNA, the CDR3 is TGTGCCAACCGGAGGGGGAGAACCTACAATGAGCAGTTCTTC.

There are a few counts of this clonotype. The rearrangement joins TRBV7-3 to TRBJ2-5; 10 bases map to TRBD2. The junction had 4 bases not matched to a gene; V was cut back by 5 bases and J by 4 bases. CDR3 length: 14 amino acids. Germline lookup yields CDR1 SGHTA and CDR2 FQGTGA. The CDR3 loop is CASSPSGGGETQYF. The CDR3 nucleotides read TGTGCCAGCAGCCCTAGCGGGGGAGGAGAGACCCAGTACTTC.

This clonotype was counted ten times or more. The CDR3 loop reads CASSLSVGSYEQYF. The CDR3 region has the DNA TGTGCCAGCAGCCTGTCGGTCGGTTCCTACGAGCAGTACTTC. V usage is TRBV7-8 and J usage is TRBJ2-7; unclear D gene. The CDR3 has 14 amino acids. Looked up from germline, CDR1 is SGHVS and CDR2 is FQNEAQ. Trimming removed 5 bases from V and 1 base from J, with 12 bases in between. Drawing the rest from reference TRBV7-8 and TRBJ2-7, the complete variable domain is GAGVSQSPRYKVAKRGQDVALRCDPISGHVSLFWYQQALGQGPEFLTYFQNEAQLDKSGLPSDRFFAERPEGSVSTLKIQRTQQEDSAVYLCASSLSVGSYEQYFGPGTRLTVT.

The chain carries TRBV2 and TRBJ1-4; D not certain. Trimming took 6 bases from V and 7 from J, leaving 9 bases between them. The length of the CDR3 is 12 residues. Germline-derived CDR1 and CDR2 are SNHLY and FYNNEI. CDR3 coding DNA: TGTGCCAGCAGGCCCGGGAGTGAAAAACTGTTTTTT. Its translation: CASRPGSEKLFF. Complete variable domain (other parts from reference TRBV2 and TRBJ1-4): EPEVTQTPSHQVTQMGQEVILRCVPISNHLYFYWYRQILGQKVEFLVSFYNNEISEKSEIFDDQFSVERPDGSNFTLKIRSTKLEDSAMYFCASRPGSEKLFFGSGTQLSVL.

This clonotype was seen many times. The genes are TRBV7-2 and TRBJ2-1; D may match TRBD1 or TRBD2 (6 bases each). V was trimmed by 5 bases and J by 0 bases, leaving 14 bases between them. Germline V lookup: CDR1 SGHTA, CDR2 FQGNSA. This CDR3 region has 16 residues. CDR3 sequence (DNA): TGTGCCAGCAGCGGGGGGCTAGGACCCTCCTACAATGAGCAGTTCTTC. This gives the protein CASSGGLGPSYNEQFF.

The V call is TRBV20-1, the J call TRBJ2-5; 10 bases match TRBD2. J gave up 11 bases and V 3 bases, and 18 bases lay outside the gene matches. Germline CDR1 DFQATT, CDR2 SNEGSKA (reference sequence). This CDR3 has 16 amino acids. In DNA, the CDR3 is TGCAGTGCTAGTGGGGCACGAGCGGGGGGGCCGGGTGAGCAGTACTTC. It yields the protein CSASGARAGGPGEQYF.

This clonotype was seen more than once but under ten times. V gene TRBV7-9 combines with J gene TRBJ2-3, with 9 bases that match TRBD1. The V segment lost 5 bases and the J segment 1 base; nucleotides outside the gene matches: 4. Germline V lookup: CDR1 SEHNR, CDR2 FQNEAQ (reference sequence). The length of the CDR3 is 15 residues. CDR3 in DNA: TGTGCCAGCAGCCCGTGGACAGGGGGCACAGATACGCAGTATTTT. This sequence encodes CASSPWTGGTDTQYF.

Concerning this clonotype: It may be a read error: a sequence one base away is much more abundant. The V and J genes are TRBV6-6 and TRBJ2-1; D is undetermined. Judging by the DNA end, TRBJ2-7 fits better; the J call may be wrong. This CDR3 is built from 14 residues. Germline CDR1 reads MNHNY; CDR2 reads SVGAGI (reference sequence). The CDR3 here is CASSYSRVYNEQYF. The CDR3 bases are TGTGCCAGCAGTTACTCGAGAGTGTACAATGAGCAGTACTTC.

The rearrangement links TRBV20-1 to TRBJ2-7; D unclear. Germline lookup yields CDR1 DFQATT and CDR2 SNEGSKA (reference sequence). The CDR3 has 13 residues. V dropped 0 bases and J dropped 4 bases, with 10 bases sitting between them. CDR3 sequence (DNA): TGCAGTGCTAGAGATCGAGAAGGATACGAGCAGTACTTC. Translation gives CSARDREGYEQYF.

This clonotype was counted a single time. The V call is TRBV29-1, the J call TRBJ2-1; D perhaps matches TRBD1 (6 bases). The CDR3 extends over 11 amino acids. The germline CDR1 and CDR2 sequences are SQVTM and ANQGSEA. The V and J ends lost 4 bases and 8 bases respectively, with 9 bases between them. CDR3 sequence reads: CSVAGVYEQFF. The CDR3 DNA reads TGCAGCGTTGCAGGGGTCTATGAGCAGTTCTTC.

The gene calls are TRBV5-1 and TRBJ2-1; D is possibly TRBD1 (5 bases). CDR3 length: 13 amino acids. Trimming removed 1 base at V and 8 bases at J, with 10 bases between. Germline CDR1 reads SGHRS; CDR2 reads YFSETQ. The CDR3 loop is CASSLPGRHEQFF. DNA for the CDR3: TGCGCCAGCAGCTTGCCAGGGCGGCATGAGCAGTTCTTC.

The V call is TRBV20-1, the J call TRBJ2-7; no firm D call. The V end was cut by 0 bases, the J end by 4 bases, with 10 bases between. The CDR3 is made up of 13 amino acids. Germline lookup yields CDR1 DFQATT and CDR2 SNEGSKA (reference sequence). The CDR3 DNA reads TGCAGTGCTAGAGATTCCCGCGTTTACGAGCAGTACTTC. Translated: CSARDSRVYEQYF.